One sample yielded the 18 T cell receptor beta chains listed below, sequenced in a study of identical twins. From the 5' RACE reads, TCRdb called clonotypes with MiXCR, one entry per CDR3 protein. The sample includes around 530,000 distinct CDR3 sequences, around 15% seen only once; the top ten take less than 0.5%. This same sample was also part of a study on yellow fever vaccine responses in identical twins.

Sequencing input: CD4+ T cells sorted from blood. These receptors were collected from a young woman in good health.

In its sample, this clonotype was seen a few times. CDR3 amino acids: CASSSQGGIYNEQFF. The CDR3 nucleotides read TGCGCCAGCAGCTCACAGGGTGGAATCTACAATGAGCAGTTCTTC. The chain carries TRBV5-1 and TRBJ2-1, with D possibly TRBD1 on 6 matching bases. Per the germline V gene, CDR1 is SGHRS and CDR2 is YFSETQ. The CDR3 totals 15 residues. Trimming stripped 3 bases from V and 3 bases from J, with 13 bases between.

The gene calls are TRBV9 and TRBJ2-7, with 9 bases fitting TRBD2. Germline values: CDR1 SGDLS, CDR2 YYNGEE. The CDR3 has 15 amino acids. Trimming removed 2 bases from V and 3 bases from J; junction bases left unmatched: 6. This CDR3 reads CASSVLAGAGYEQYF. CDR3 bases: TGTGCCAGCAGCGTGTTAGCGGGAGCGGGCTACGAGCAGTACTTC.

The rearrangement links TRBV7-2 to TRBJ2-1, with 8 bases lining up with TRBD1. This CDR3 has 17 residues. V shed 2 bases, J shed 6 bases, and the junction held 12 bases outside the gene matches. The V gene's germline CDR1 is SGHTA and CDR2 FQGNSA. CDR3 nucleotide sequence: TGTGCCAGCAGCTTACAGATACTCACAACAGGGGGCAATGAGCAGTTCTTC. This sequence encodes CASSLQILTTGGNEQFF.

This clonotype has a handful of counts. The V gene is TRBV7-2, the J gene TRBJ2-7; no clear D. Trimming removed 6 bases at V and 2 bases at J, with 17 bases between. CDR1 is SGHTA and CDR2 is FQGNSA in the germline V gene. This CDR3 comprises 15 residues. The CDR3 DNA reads TGTGCCAGCAGACGGGCCCCCGCAGACACCTACGAGCAGTACTTC. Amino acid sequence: CASRRAPADTYEQYF.

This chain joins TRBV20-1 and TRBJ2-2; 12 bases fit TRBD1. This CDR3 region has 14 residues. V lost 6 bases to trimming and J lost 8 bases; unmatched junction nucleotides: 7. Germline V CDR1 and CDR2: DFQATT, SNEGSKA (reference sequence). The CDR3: CSATGQGASGELFF. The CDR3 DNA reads TGCAGTGCCACGGGACAGGGGGCATCAGGGGAGCTGTTTTTT.

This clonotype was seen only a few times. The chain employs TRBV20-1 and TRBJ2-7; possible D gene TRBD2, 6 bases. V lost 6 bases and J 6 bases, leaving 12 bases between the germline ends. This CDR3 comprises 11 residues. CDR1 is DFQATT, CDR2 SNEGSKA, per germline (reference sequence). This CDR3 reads CSAEGLGEQYF. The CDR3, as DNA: TGCAGTGCGGAGGGGCTGGGCGAGCAGTACTTC.

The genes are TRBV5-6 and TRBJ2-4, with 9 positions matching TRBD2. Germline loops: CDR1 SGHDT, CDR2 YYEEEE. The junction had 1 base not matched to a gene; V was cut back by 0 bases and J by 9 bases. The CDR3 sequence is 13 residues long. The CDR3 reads CASSLERGAIQYF. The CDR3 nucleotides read TGTGCCAGCAGCTTGGAGCGGGGGGCCATTCAGTACTTC.

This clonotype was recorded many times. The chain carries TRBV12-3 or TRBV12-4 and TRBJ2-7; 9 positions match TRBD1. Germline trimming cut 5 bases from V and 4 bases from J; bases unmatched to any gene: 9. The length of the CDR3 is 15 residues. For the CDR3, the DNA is TGTGCCAGCAGTAAAAACAGGGGGCTGGGGTACGAGCAGTACGTC. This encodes CASSKNRGLGYEQYV.

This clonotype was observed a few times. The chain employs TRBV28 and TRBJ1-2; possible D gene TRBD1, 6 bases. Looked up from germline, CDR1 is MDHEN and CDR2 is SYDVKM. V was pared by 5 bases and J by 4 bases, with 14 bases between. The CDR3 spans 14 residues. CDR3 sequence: CASSPGGGSYGYTF. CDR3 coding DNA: TGTGCCAGCAGTCCGGGGGGGGGCTCCTATGGCTACACCTTC.

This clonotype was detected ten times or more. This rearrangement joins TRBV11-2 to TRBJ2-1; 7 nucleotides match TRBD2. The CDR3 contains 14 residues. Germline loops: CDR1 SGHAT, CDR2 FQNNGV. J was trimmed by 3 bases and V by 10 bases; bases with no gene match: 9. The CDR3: CATTRGGFYNEQFF. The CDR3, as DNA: TGTGCCACCACTCGCGGGGGTTTCTACAATGAGCAGTTCTTC.

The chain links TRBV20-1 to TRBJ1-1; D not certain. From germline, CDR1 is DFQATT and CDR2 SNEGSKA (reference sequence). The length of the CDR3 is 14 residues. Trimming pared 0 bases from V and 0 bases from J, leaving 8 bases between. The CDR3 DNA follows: TGCAGTGCTAGAGATGCCAGGCTGAACACTGAAGCTTTCTTT. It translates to CSARDARLNTEAFF.

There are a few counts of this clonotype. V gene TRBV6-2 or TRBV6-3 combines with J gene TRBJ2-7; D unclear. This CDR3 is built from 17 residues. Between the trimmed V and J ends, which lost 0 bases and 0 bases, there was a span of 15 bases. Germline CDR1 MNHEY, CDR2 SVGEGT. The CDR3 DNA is TGTGCCAGCAGTTACTCGTTAAGGGTTCTACGCTCCTACGAGCAGTACTTC. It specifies CASSYSLRVLRSYEQYF.

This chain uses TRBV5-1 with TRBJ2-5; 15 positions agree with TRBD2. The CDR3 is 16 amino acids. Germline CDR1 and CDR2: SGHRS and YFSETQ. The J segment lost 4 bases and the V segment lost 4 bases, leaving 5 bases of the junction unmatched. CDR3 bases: TGCGCCAGCAGCGGGGGACTAGCGGGAGGATTAGAGACCCAGTACTTC. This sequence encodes CASSGGLAGGLETQYF.

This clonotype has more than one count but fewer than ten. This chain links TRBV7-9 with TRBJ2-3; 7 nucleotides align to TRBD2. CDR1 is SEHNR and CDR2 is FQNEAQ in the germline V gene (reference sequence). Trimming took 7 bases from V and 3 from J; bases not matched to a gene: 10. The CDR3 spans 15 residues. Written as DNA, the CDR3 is TGTGCCAGCACCAACGAGGCCGGGAGGACAGATACGCAGTATTTT. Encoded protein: CASTNEAGRTDTQYF.

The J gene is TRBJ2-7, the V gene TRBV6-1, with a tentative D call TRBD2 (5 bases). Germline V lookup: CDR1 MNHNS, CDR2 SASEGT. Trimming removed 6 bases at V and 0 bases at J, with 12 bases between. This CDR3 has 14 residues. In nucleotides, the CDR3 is TGTGCCAGCAGGAGGGAACAGCACTCCTACGAGCAGTACGTC. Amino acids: CASRREQHSYEQYV.

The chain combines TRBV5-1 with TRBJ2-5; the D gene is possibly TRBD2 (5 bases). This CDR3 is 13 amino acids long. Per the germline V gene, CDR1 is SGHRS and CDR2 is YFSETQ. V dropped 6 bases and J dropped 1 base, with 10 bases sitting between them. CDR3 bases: TGCGCCAGCACCCTAGCCAGCCAAGAGACCCAGTACTTC. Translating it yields CASTLASQETQYF.

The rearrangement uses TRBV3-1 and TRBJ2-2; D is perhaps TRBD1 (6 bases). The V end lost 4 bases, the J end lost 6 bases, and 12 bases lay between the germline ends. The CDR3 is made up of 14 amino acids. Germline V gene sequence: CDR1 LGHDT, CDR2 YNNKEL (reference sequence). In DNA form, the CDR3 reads TGTGCCAGCAGCCCGCAGGGGTTCGCCGGGGAGCTGTTTTTT. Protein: CASSPQGFAGELFF. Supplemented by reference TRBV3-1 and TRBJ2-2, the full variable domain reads DTAVSQTPKYLVTQMGNDKSIKCEQNLGHDTMYWYKQDSKKFLKIMFSYNNKELIINETVPNRFSPKSPDKAHLNLHINSLELGDSAVYFCASSPQGFAGELFFGEGSRLTVL.

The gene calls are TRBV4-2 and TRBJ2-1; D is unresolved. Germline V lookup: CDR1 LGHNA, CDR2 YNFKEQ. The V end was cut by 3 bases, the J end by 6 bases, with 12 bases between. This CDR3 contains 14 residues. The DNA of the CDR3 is TGTGCCAGCAGCCAGTACTCCGATCCCAATGAGCAGTTCTTC. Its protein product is CASSQYSDPNEQFF.